One sample yielded the 10 T cell receptor beta chains listed below, sequenced in a study of T cells in Graves' hyperthyroidism and ophthalmopathy. Amplified TCR beta CDR3 regions derived from RNA transcripts. A first-round RT-PCR of the TCR CDR3 used the HTBI primer set. Each CDR3 protein is one row after TCRdb ran MiXCR on the multiplex PCR reads. The table has about 700,000 distinct CDR3 sequences, about 15% seen once. What was sequenced was blood. The receptors were gathered from a young woman with Graves' hyperthyroidism.

This clonotype was recorded many times. The chain employs TRBV24-1 and TRBJ1-2; a weak D match, TRBD1 (5 bases). V lost 9 bases to trimming and J lost 1 base, with 17 bases between them. This CDR3 is 15 amino acids long. The V gene's germline CDR1 is KGHDR and CDR2 SFDVKD. The CDR3 DNA is TGTGCCACCGCCGGAGGGGCCGGAGTTAACTATGGCTACACCTTC. Its translation is CATAGGAGVNYGYTF.

This clonotype was found many times. The chain recombines TRBV28 with TRBJ2-2; the D gene is possibly TRBD2 (5 bases). Germline V gives CDR1 MDHEN, CDR2 SYDVKM. Trimming shortened V by 6 bases and J by 3 bases, and 17 bases separated the two germline ends. The CDR3 spans 16 residues. The CDR3 DNA reads as TGTGCCAGCAGCCCCCTGAGACTACAGTACACCGGGGAGCTGTTTTTT. Protein product: CASSPLRLQYTGELFF.

The CDR3 sequence is CSARPGRGIPQVHEQYF. CDR3 sequence (DNA): TGCAGTGCTAGGCCGGGACGTGGGATCCCTCAAGTCCACGAGCAGTACTTC. The chain has TRBV20-1 and TRBJ2-7, with D tentatively TRBD1 or TRBD2 (5 bases each). V gave up 3 bases and J gave up 5 bases, with 26 bases separating them. Germline CDR1 DFQATT, CDR2 SNEGSKA (reference sequence). The CDR3 sequence is 17 residues long.

Only a few counts were recorded for this clonotype. The rearrangement joins TRBV6-1 to TRBJ2-7; possibly TRBD1 or TRBD2 for D (5 bases each). The germline V gene encodes CDR1 MNHNS and CDR2 SASEGT. The V gene lost 6 bases and the J gene lost 0 bases, with 15 bases spanning the gap. CDR3 length equals 15 residues. The CDR3 spells CASRLGRIPSYEQYF. The CDR3 DNA reads TGTGCCAGCAGATTGGGACGGATCCCCTCCTACGAGCAGTACTTC.

This clonotype has just a few counts. V usage is TRBV7-2 and J usage is TRBJ2-2, with 7 bases identical to TRBD1. This CDR3 region has 17 residues. V gave up 5 bases and J gave up 6 bases; unmatched junction bases: 15. Germline CDR1 SGHTA, CDR2 FQGNSA. DNA for the CDR3: TGTGCCAGCAGCCCCAGGGGGACGGCCGGAGTGGCCGGGGAGCTGTTTTTT. Residues: CASSPRGTAGVAGELFF.

This clonotype was detected many times. The chain employs TRBV18 and TRBJ2-7, with 10 positions matching TRBD1. The CDR3 runs 16 residues. Per the germline V gene, CDR1 is KGHSH and CDR2 is LQKENI. The ends lost 3 bases at V and 2 bases at J; junction bases unmatched: 7. CDR3 amino acids: CASSPPSGTGAYEQYF. CDR3 sequence (DNA): TGTGCCAGCTCACCTCCATCCGGGACAGGGGCCTACGAGCAGTACTTC.

This clonotype has a handful of counts. The chain is built from TRBV7-8 and TRBJ2-1; 7 bases map to TRBD1. The CDR3 has 12 amino acids. Germline CDR1 and CDR2: SGHVS and FQNEAQ. V lost 6 bases, J lost 9 bases, and 5 bases stayed unmatched. Here the CDR3 reads CASRPQGTEQFF. The CDR3, as DNA: TGTGCCAGCAGACCACAGGGGACTGAGCAGTTCTTC.

This clonotype was seen many times. V usage is TRBV30 and J usage is TRBJ1-6, with D possibly matching TRBD1 (5 bases). Germline V gene sequence: CDR1 GTSNPN, CDR2 SVGIG (reference sequence). There are 16 residues in the CDR3. The V gene lost 0 bases and the J gene lost 10 bases, with 19 bases spanning the gap. The CDR3 sequence: CAWSVPHGDGGSPLHF. CDR3 nucleotides: TGTGCCTGGAGTGTACCCCACGGGGATGGGGGATCACCCCTCCACTTT.

The DNA of the CDR3 is TGTGCCAGTAGTACCCGGGGGGTGAACACTGAAGCTTTCTTT. Translating it yields CASSTRGVNTEAFF. This chain uses TRBV19 with TRBJ1-1, with D perhaps matching TRBD1 (5 bases). The germline gives CDR1 LNHDA, CDR2 SQIVND (reference sequence). CDR3 length: 14 residues. V dropped 4 bases and J dropped 0 bases, with 9 bases sitting between them.

The V call is TRBV30, the J call TRBJ2-7; D not certain. There are 15 residues in the CDR3. CDR1 is GTSNPN and CDR2 is SVGIG in the germline V gene (reference sequence). With 4 bases removed from V and 5 bases from J, the gap between germline ends came to 21 bases. The CDR3: CAWTGRWLVSDEQYF. The CDR3 DNA reads TGTGCCTGGACCGGAAGATGGCTAGTTTCTGACGAGCAGTACTTC.